The entry below describes one T cell receptor (beta chain). What it binds is unknown. The data were obtained in a study of a mutant IDH1 vaccine in newly diagnosed glioma. The overall study: With temozolomide cycles, or 4-6 weeks after radiotherapy alone, vaccination was started. Treated individuals were 62.5% male and roughly 38% female, averaging about 41 years of age. Radiotherapy, temozolomide, or both had been given previously, and both were given to most. Whole-study results and caveats: Patients mounted vaccine-induced immune responses in 93.3% of cases.

Trimming cost V 10 bases and J 5 bases; bases outside gene matches: 6. The CDR3 covers 12 residues. Looked up from germline, CDR1 is MNHNY and CDR2 is SVGAGI (reference sequence). Assay used: immunoSEQ multiplex PCR; TCRdb lists only in-frame clones, some missing. The data show around 44,000 clones, 65% to 85% seen once. Specified time point: week 35, safety follow-up. A single vaccine dose contained 300 ug of mutant IDH1 20-mer peptide, and topical imiquimod was used with it. The V call is TRBV6-6, the J call TRBJ2-7; 9 bases line up with TRBD1. The input for sequencing was PBMCs, taken from a glioma patient whose treatment included an IDH1 peptide vaccine. The TCR was taken from a man aged 40-49 years with glioma. CDR3 in DNA: TGTGCCACCCGGGACAGGGTAGACGAGCAGTACTTC. This codes for CATRDRVDEQYF.